This entry is about one T cell receptor (beta chain). The source of the sample is a study of blood T cell repertoires in COVID-19. Looking at the study overall: Sample material is recorded as cDNA or gDNA derived from T cells, B-cell-depleted T cells, or PBMCs.

Method: immunoSEQ multiplex PCR; TCRdb's copy keeps in-frame clones and lacks some. The repertoire holds fewer than 400,000 clones, 85% seen once, with 1.9% in the top ten. This receptor was obtained from a woman in her twenties or thirties who had been exposed to COVID-19. Sequencing was carried out using PBMCs or T cells enriched from blood (not recorded which).

CDR3 sequence: CASSLDEIRGGNTIYF. DNA for the CDR3: TGCGCCAGCAGCTTGGACGAGATACGGGGTGGAAACACCATATATTTT. This chain joins TRBV5-1 and TRBJ1-3; D gene uncertain. Trimming took off 0 bases at V and 3 bases at J, with 13 bases between the two ends. Germline CDR1 and CDR2: SGHRS and YFSETQ. The CDR3 contains 16 residues.